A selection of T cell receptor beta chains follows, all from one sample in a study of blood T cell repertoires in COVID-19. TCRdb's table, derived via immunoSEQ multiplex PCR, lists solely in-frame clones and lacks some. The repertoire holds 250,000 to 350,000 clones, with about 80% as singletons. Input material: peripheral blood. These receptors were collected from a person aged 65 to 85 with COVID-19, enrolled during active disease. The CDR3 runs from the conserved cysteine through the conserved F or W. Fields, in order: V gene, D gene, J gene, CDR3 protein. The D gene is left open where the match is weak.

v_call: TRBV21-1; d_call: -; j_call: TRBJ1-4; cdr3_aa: CASSSTDRGRHEKLFF
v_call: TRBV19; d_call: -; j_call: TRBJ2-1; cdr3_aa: CASNGIADEQFF
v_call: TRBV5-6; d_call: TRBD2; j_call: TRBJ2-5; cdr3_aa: CASSPWTSPGTQYF
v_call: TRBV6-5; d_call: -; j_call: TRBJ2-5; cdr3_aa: CASSQNRVTQYF
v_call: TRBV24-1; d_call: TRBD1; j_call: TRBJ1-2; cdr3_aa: CATSDPTDRDNNYGYTF
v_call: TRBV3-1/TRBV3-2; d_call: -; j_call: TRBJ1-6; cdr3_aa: CASSSGRGSVSPLHF
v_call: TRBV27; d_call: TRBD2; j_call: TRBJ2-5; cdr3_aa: CASSRSSGGGETQYF
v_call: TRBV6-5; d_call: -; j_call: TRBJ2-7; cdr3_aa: CASSYMDSGYEQYF
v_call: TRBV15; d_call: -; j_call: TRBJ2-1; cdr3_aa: CATSRDRQGYNEQFF
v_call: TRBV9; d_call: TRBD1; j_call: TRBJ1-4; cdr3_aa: CASSAGTVGEKLFF
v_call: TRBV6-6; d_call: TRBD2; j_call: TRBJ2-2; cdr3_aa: CASSTRSSGNTGELFF
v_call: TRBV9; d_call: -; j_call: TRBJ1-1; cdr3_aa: CASSVQVATEAFF
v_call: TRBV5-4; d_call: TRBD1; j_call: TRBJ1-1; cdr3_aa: CASSAGTGALGTEAFF
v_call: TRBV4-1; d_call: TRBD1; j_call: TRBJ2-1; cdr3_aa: CASKETGEDEQFF
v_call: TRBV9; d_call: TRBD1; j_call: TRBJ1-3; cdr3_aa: CASSVATGQGAISGNTIYF
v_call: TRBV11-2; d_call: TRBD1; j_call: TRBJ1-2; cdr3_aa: CASSLVTGDYGYTF
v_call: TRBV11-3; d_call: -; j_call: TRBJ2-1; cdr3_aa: CASSPGGVDNEQFF
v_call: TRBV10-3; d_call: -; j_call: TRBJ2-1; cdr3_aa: CAISGGQGINEQFF
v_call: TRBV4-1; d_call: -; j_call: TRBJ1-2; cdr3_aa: CASSPIWGDDYGYTF
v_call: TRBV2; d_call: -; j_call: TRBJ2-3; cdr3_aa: CASRRRGGTDTQYF
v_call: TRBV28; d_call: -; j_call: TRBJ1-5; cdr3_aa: CASSSRSWFHSNQPQHF
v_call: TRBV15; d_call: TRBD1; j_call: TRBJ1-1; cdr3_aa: CATSRAGGEAFF
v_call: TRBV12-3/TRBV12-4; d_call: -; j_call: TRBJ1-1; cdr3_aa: CASSFLGYAEAFF
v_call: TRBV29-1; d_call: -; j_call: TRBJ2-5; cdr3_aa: CSVRQEETQYF
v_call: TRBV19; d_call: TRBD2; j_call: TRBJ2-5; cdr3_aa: CASSIALAGGRETQYF
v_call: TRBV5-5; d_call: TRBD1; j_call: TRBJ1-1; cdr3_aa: CASSLEGQGNTEAFF
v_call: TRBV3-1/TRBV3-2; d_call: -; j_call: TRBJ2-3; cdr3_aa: CASSRRRGPGADTQYF
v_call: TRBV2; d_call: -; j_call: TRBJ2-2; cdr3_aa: CASRREDTGELFF
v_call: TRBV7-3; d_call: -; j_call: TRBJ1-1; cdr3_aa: CASRAQGNTEAFF
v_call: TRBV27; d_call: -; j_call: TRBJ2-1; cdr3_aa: CASSPVFTGYNEQFF
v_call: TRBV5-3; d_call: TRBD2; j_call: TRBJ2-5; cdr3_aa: CARSFVSGGQKSQETQYF
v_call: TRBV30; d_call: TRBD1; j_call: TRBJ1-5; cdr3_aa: CAWGNLQGADQPQHF
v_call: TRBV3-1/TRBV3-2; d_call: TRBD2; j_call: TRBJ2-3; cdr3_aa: CASSRLTSGRQTQYF
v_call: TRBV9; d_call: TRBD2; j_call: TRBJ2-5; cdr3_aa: CASAYSGNQETQYF
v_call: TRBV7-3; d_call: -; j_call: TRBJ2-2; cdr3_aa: CASSPEGTGELFF
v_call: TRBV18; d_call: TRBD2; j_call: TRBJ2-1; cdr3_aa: CASSPPSGRVNEQFF
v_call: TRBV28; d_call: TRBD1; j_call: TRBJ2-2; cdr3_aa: CASSSQDRATGELFF
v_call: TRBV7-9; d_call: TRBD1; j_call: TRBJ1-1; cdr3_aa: CASSQGQMNTEAFF
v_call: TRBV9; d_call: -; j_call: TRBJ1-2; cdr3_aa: CASSVEGTGGYTF
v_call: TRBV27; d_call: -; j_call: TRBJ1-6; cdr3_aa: CASSFQGGPLHF
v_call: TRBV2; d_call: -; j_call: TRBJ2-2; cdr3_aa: CASTRRVNTGELFF
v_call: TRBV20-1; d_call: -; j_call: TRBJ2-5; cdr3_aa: CSASDIRLQETQYF
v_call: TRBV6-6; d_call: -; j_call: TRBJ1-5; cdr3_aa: CASTRRSSGQTSNQPQHF
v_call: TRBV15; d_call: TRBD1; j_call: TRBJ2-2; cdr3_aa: CATSIPGQLPGELFF
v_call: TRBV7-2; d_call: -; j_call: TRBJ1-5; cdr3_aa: CASSLVEDQPQHF